These 5 T cell receptor beta chains came from one sample sequenced in a study of T cell repertoires in cytomegalovirus infection. From the reads, TCRdb called clonotypes with MiXCR, one entry per CDR3 protein. This table holds 300,000 to 400,000 distinct CDR3 sequences, around 18% found once. Sequenced: PBMCs. Receptors were obtained from a human donor in good health (CMV status not recorded). Some clones in this sample may be carry-over from other donors' samples.

In this sample, this clonotype turned up many times. The chain employs TRBV7-9 and TRBJ2-3; D uncertain. CDR1 SEHNR and CDR2 FQNEAQ come from the germline V gene (reference sequence). This CDR3 is 12 amino acids long. Trimming stripped 6 bases from V and 6 bases from J, with 10 bases between. The CDR3 here is CASSSGPDTQYF. For the CDR3, the DNA is TGTGCCAGCAGTTCGGGCCCGGATACGCAGTATTTT.

Details on this clonotype: A read error may be the cause here, since a much bigger clone is one base away. The J gene is TRBJ2-3, the V gene TRBV7-6; possibly TRBD2 for D (6 bases). The CDR3 has 14 amino acids. CDR1 and CDR2 from the germline V gene are SGHVS and FNYEAQ. The CDR3 protein is CASSRGGGTDTLYF. CDR3 DNA sequence: TGTGCCAGCAGCCGTGGGGGAGGCACAGATACGCTGTATTTT.

The rearrangement uses TRBV7-2 and TRBJ2-2; D is undetermined. Trimming pared 0 bases from V and 7 bases from J, leaving 9 bases between. This CDR3 region has 14 residues. Germline V lookup: CDR1 SGHTA, CDR2 FQGNSA. In DNA form, the CDR3 reads TGTGCCAGCAGCTTAGCACGCCCGGGCGGGGAGCTGTTTTTT. Its translation is CASSLARPGGELFF.

This clonotype showed up just a few times. V and J are TRBV6-2 or TRBV6-3 and TRBJ2-7; a possible D gene is TRBD2 (7 bases). The CDR3 covers 14 residues. CDR1 MNHEY and CDR2 SVGEGT come from the germline V gene. Trimming took 8 bases from V and 4 from J, leaving 18 bases between them. The CDR3 sequence is CASSGQGGLYEQYF. CDR3 sequence (DNA): TGTGCCAGCTCGGGCCAAGGGGGACTATACGAGCAGTACTTC.

Many counts were recorded for this clonotype. J is TRBJ2-1 and V is TRBV4-2, with D unresolved. Trimming took 4 bases from V and 8 from J, leaving 18 bases between them. This CDR3 region has 15 residues. CDR1 and CDR2 from the germline V gene are LGHNA and YNFKEQ. In DNA form, the CDR3 reads TGTGCCAGCAGCCGAAGACCAGTTCAAGAGGATGAGCAGTTCTTC. It codes for CASSRRPVQEDEQFF.